These 22 T cell receptor beta chains originate from one sample sequenced in a study of T cells in tumors after PD-1 blockade. Repertoires were generated with immunoSEQ multiplex PCR, while TCRdb's copy carries only in-frame clones and drops some. This sample has about 20,000 clones, with more than 70% found just once. The source was PBMCs, collected before anti-PD-1 treatment. The receptors stem from a human donor with basal cell carcinoma.

The chain recombines TRBV12-5 with TRBJ1-4; D is possibly TRBD1 (5 bases). Trimming removed 6 bases from V and 3 bases from J, with 29 bases in between. Germline V gene data show CDR1 as LGHNT and CDR2 as FRNRAP. The CDR3 length is 20 residues. CDR3 protein: CASGRIGRPGARRANEKLFF. As DNA, the CDR3 is TGTGCTAGTGGCCGAATCGGGAGACCCGGGGCCCGGAGAGCTAATGAAAAACTGTTTTTT.

This sequence joins TRBV19 and TRBJ1-2; D is unclear. Trimming took off 3 bases at V and 4 bases at J, with 12 bases between the two ends. CDR1 is LNHDA, CDR2 SQIVND, per germline (reference sequence). This CDR3 is built from 14 residues. CDR3 in DNA: TGTGCCAGTAGTATTCGGTTATCGGGCTATGGCTACACCTTC. This translates into CASSIRLSGYGYTF.

The chain joins TRBV6-1 to TRBJ1-5; unclear D gene. The germline V and J ends were trimmed by 4 bases and 2 bases, with 18 bases remaining between them. The germline V gene encodes CDR1 MNHNS and CDR2 SASEGT. CDR3 length: 17 amino acids. The CDR3 region is CASSANLLLTRNQPQHF. In nucleotides, the CDR3 is TGTGCCAGCAGTGCAAACCTACTACTTACCCGCAATCAGCCCCAGCATTTT.

This chain connects TRBV7-9 to TRBJ2-7; 10 nucleotides agree with TRBD2. Germline trimming cut 5 bases from V and 0 bases from J; bases unmatched to any gene: 4. The CDR3 sequence is 15 residues long. The germline CDR1 and CDR2 sequences are SEHNR and FQNEAQ (reference sequence). The CDR3 is CASSPQREGSYEQYF. CDR3 bases: TGTGCCAGCAGCCCCCAGCGGGAGGGCTCCTACGAGCAGTACTTC. Full variable domain (missing parts from reference TRBV7-9 and TRBJ2-7): DTGVSQNPRHKITKRGQNVTFRCDPISEHNRLYWYRQTLGQGPEFLTYFQNEAQLEKSRLLSDRFSAERPKGSFSTLEIQRTEQGDSAMYLCASSPQREGSYEQYFGPGTRLTVT.

The chain joins TRBV10-3 to TRBJ2-1; tentatively, D is TRBD2 (5 bases). The CDR3 totals 15 residues. V was clipped by 5 bases and J by 1 base, with 12 bases between them. Germline assignment: CDR1 ENHRY and CDR2 SYGVKD. The CDR3 here is CAISKTKGSYNEQFF. The CDR3 DNA follows: TGTGCCATCAGTAAGACTAAGGGATCCTACAATGAGCAGTTCTTC.

A few counts support this clone. This chain connects TRBV28 to TRBJ1-5; weak D call: TRBD1 (6 bases). V was shortened by 6 bases and J by 0 bases, with 15 bases between the two germline ends. The CDR3 runs 16 residues. Germline CDR1 is MDHEN and CDR2 is SYDVKM. The CDR3 DNA follows: TGTGCCAGCAGCCAAAGTGGGACACTTAGCAATCAGCCCCAGCATTTT. It encodes CASSQSGTLSNQPQHF.

V gene TRBV12-3 or TRBV12-4 combines with J gene TRBJ2-2; D perhaps matches TRBD1 (5 bases). The CDR3 loop spans 13 amino acids. Trimming left V 5 bases short and J 7 bases short, with 11 bases between. The CDR3 protein is CASSQGRSGELFF. CDR3 sequence (DNA): TGTGCCAGCAGTCAGGGTCGAAGCGGGGAGCTGTTTTTT.

This clone was recorded once. V usage is TRBV2 and J usage is TRBJ1-1, with a tentative D call TRBD1 (5 bases). The germline V and J ends were trimmed by 6 bases and 4 bases, with 12 bases remaining between them. CDR1 and CDR2 (germline): SNHLY, FYNNEI. The CDR3 extends over 13 amino acids. The CDR3 loop reads CASRERRGTEAFF. CDR3 nucleotide sequence: TGTGCCAGCAGGGAAAGGAGGGGCACTGAAGCTTTCTTT.

The chain carries TRBV30 and TRBJ2-1, with D perhaps TRBD2 (6 bases). CDR3 length: 14 residues. The V end lost 1 base, the J end lost 4 bases, and 11 bases lay between the germline ends. The germline V gene has CDR1 GTSNPN and CDR2 SVGIG (reference sequence). The CDR3 nucleotides read TGTGCCTGGAGTGACGGGGGACCTTACAATGAGCAGTTCTTC. This sequence encodes CAWSDGGPYNEQFF.

V gene TRBV7-2 combines with J gene TRBJ1-2, with a weak D call TRBD1 (5 bases). Between the trimmed V and J ends, which lost 2 bases and 2 bases, there was a span of 18 bases. The germline gives CDR1 SGHTA, CDR2 FQGNSA. CDR3 length: 17 amino acids. The CDR3 DNA reads TGTGCCAGCAGCTTATTCGGGGACCACTTTGCCAACTATGGCTACACCTTC. It encodes CASSLFGDHFANYGYTF.

This sequence joins TRBV5-1 and TRBJ2-1; 9 bases fit TRBD2. There are 17 residues in the CDR3. Trimming removed 4 bases from V and 0 bases from J; junction bases left unmatched: 8. From germline, CDR1 is SGHRS and CDR2 YFSETQ. The CDR3 region has the DNA TGCGCCAGCAGCCACGGACTAGCGTGGAGCTCCTACAATGAGCAGTTCTTC. Translating gives CASSHGLAWSSYNEQFF.

The chain links TRBV5-1 to TRBJ2-2, with D possibly matching TRBD2 (5 bases). Looked up from germline, CDR1 is SGHRS and CDR2 is YFSETQ. The CDR3 extends over 16 amino acids. V dropped 4 bases and J dropped 3 bases, with 16 bases sitting between them. This chain's CDR3 is CASSARLAIDTGELFF. Here the CDR3 DNA reads TGCGCCAGCAGCGCACGGCTAGCTATCGACACCGGGGAGCTGTTTTTT.

The V and J genes are TRBV10-1 and TRBJ2-7; D might be TRBD1 (5 bases). Deletions cut 4 bases from V and 2 bases from J, with 18 bases between. CDR1 is WNHNN and CDR2 is SYGVQD in the germline V gene (reference sequence). CDR3 length: 16 residues. The CDR3 coding sequence is TGCGCCAGCAGTGCCCACCAGGGTGACTCTACCTACGAGCAGTACTTC. Translated, it gives CASSAHQGDSTYEQYF.

In this sample, this clone turned up once. The chain has TRBV4-2 and TRBJ1-2; D is perhaps TRBD1 (5 bases). The ends were cut back, 0 bases at V and 8 bases at J, with 10 bases in the middle. The CDR3 totals 13 residues. In germline, CDR1 is LGHNA, CDR2 YNFKEQ. CDR3 in amino acids: CASSQDLGDGYTF. The DNA of the CDR3 is TGTGCCAGCAGCCAAGATCTTGGGGACGGCTACACCTTC.

Here the CDR3 reads CSVEGGYGYTF. CDR3 DNA: TGCAGCGTTGAGGGAGGCTATGGCTACACCTTC. The V gene is TRBV29-1, the J gene TRBJ1-2; no clear D gene. Germline V CDR1 and CDR2: SQVTM, ANQGSEA. The CDR3 has 11 residues. The V end lost 3 bases, the J end lost 4 bases, and 6 bases lay between the germline ends.

This rearrangement joins TRBV10-3 to TRBJ2-3; D ambiguous. Germline V lookup: CDR1 ENHRY, CDR2 SYGVKD. The length of the CDR3 is 15 residues. V lost 0 bases to trimming and J lost 0 bases, with 7 bases between them. The CDR3 DNA reads TGTGCCATCAGTGAGTCGTTCGGGAGCACAGATACGCAGTATTTT. Translated: CAISESFGSTDTQYF.

As to this clone: Relative to the germline gene, one junction end is altered; a read error may explain this. Other DNA sequences in the sample encode the same CDR3. This rearrangement joins TRBV2 to TRBJ2-1; 7 nucleotides agree with TRBD2. The CDR3 loop spans 19 amino acids. In germline, CDR1 is SNHLY, CDR2 FYNNEI. The CDR3 coding sequence is TGTCCCAGCTGTTATGGGTGGGCGGGGGAGGGGAGCTCCTACAATGAGCAGTTCTTC. Translated, it gives CPSCYGWAGEGSSYNEQFF.

By share of the sample, this clone is medium-sized. Different DNA sequences within this sample yield the same CDR3. The CDR3: CASCYGGAGEGSSYNEQFF. CDR3 coding DNA: TGTGCCAGCTGTTATGGGGGGGCGGGGGAGGGGAGCTCCTACAATGAGCAGTTCTTC. The chain recombines TRBV2 with TRBJ2-1, with a tentative D call TRBD2 (7 bases). V shed 8 bases and J shed 0 bases, with 26 bases lying between them. The CDR3 contains 19 residues. The germline CDR1 and CDR2 sequences are SNHLY and FYNNEI. Filled out from reference TRBV2 and TRBJ2-1, the complete variable domain reads EPEVTQTPSHQVTQMGQEVILRCVPISNHLYFYWYRQILGQKVEFLVSFYNNEISEKSEIFDDQFSVERPDGSNFTLKIRSTKLEDSAMYFCASCYGGAGEGSSYNEQFFGPGTRLTVL.

This chain uses TRBV7-9 with TRBJ2-1; D gene ambiguous. The germline V gene encodes CDR1 SEHNR and CDR2 FQNEAQ (reference sequence). Trimming took 2 bases from V and 16 from J, leaving 27 bases between them. The CDR3 is made up of 16 amino acids. CDR3 protein: CASSLYRLSMSRSEFF. The CDR3 nucleotides read TGTGCCAGCAGCTTATACCGCCTCTCGATGTCGCGGAGTGAATTCTTC.

The chain employs TRBV7-9 and TRBJ2-3; D perhaps matches TRBD1 (5 bases). The germline V and J ends were trimmed by 1 base and 2 bases, with 13 bases remaining between them. The CDR3 has 16 amino acids. CDR1 and CDR2 (germline): SEHNR, FQNEAQ (reference sequence). The chain's CDR3 is CASSLGFLDNTDTQYF. DNA for the CDR3: TGTGCCAGCAGCTTAGGTTTTCTGGACAACACAGATACGCAGTATTTT.

In its sample, this clone was seen once. This sequence joins TRBV6-5 and TRBJ2-1; D may be TRBD2 (6 bases). The CDR3 extends over 15 amino acids. The V end was cut by 6 bases, the J end by 4 bases, with 16 bases between. Germline loops: CDR1 MNHEY, CDR2 SVGAGI. CDR3 DNA: TGTGCCAGCAGATTTGGGACGGGAGAATACAATGAGCAGTTCTTC. Protein sequence: CASRFGTGEYNEQFF.

V and J are TRBV7-9 and TRBJ2-1; TRBD2 matches 12 bases. V trimming: 5 bases; J trimming: 6 bases; junction bases outside the gene matches: 8. Germline V gene lookup returns CDR1 SEHNR and CDR2 FQNEAQ (reference sequence). The CDR3 contains 16 residues. CDR3 DNA sequence: TGTGCCAGCAGCACCCCGACTAGCGGGGGCCGCAATGAGCAGTTCTTC. Amino acid sequence: CASSTPTSGGRNEQFF.